This T cell receptor (beta chain) was sequenced for a study of identical twins (TCRdb year 2016). Concerning the study at large: The study deep-sequenced TCR alpha and beta repertoires from monozygotic twins, unrelated adults of various ages and cord blood to test whether fetal clonotypes persist. Replicate twin experiments were performed at different times using different library preparation protocols to rule out contamination. Results the study describes overall, beyond this receptor: Compared with coincidental sharing between unrelated individuals, an excess of low generation-probability sequences was observed among out-of-frame TCR alpha sequences shared between twins. Zero-insertion analyses could be partly confounded by invariant T cells such as MAIT and iNKT, although diverse VJ usage argued against such confounding for most clonotypes. Because the same donors could not be followed over many years, the conclusions relied on cross-sectional statistical analysis. In monozygotic twins, out-of-frame TCR alpha sharing was systematically underestimated by recombination models, although the models agreed with sharing between unrelated individuals. Abundant cord blood beta clonotypes had fewer insertions, young adult naive repertoires showed a similar but weaker trend, and memory repertoires showed no such trend. A weaker excess of twin sharing was found in beta out-of-frame sequences because the signal-to-noise ratio was lowered by fewer shared sequences.

The method behind the library was 5' RACE. This sample was sequenced with an Illumina HiSeq 2000. Template switching added a universal primer binding site, and the final cDNA carried a unique molecular identifier that allowed TCR cDNA molecules to be counted accurately. Specific primers in the conserved constant-segment region were used to synthesize first-strand cDNA for the TCR alpha and beta chains. To control for contamination, every cDNA library carried two barcodes: a SMART-Mk sample barcode plus Illumina barcodes. TruSeq adapter sequences and Illumina sample barcodes were added in two successive PCR steps. The Illumina HiSeq platform was used with custom primers to sequence TCR alpha and beta cDNA libraries. In the source study's methods: Raw reads were processed with MiGEC to extract unique molecular identifiers, and MiXCR was used to determine CDR3 positions. For each individual, recombination models were inferred using an EM algorithm with the repgenHMM and IGoR tools. Shared clonotype analysis was performed with the tcR package in R, normalizing sharing by the product of cloneset sizes. To study raw recombination without the effects of thymic and clonal selection, out-of-frame nonproductive sequences were analyzed. Using fastp at Q25 and MiXCR, TCRdb reprocessed the public reads and kept productive beta chains. Every distinct CDR3 protein forms one entry, paired with its most common genes and DNA. The V and J calls shown here were made by TCRdb, not taken from the authors' results. This sample is represented by around 960,000 distinct CDR3 sequences; about 12% of them were singletons. Around 1.6% of the sample belongs to the ten largest clones.

There are 15 amino acids in the CDR3, from cysteine to phenylalanine inclusive. CDR3 DNA is the only sequence kept; it has 45 bases, read in frame from the first base. From the germline V gene (reference sequence), CDR1 is SEHNR and CDR2 is FQNEAQ. Germline trimming amounts to 2 bases on V and 6 bases on J, with 6 as the count of junction bases outside the gene matches. Only healthy Caucasian donors were included. Three pairs of female monozygotic twins, all aged about 18 to 30 years, were included in the twin cohort. Peripheral blood mononuclear cells were used as the source from which RNA for TCR libraries was isolated. In this sample, this clonotype turned up a few times. The target of this receptor is not known. Base-call qualities are not available, and no considerably larger clone is one nucleotide away. This sample also appeared in a second study, on yellow fever vaccine responses in identical twins. Reported in the second study: According to the authors, the vaccine-induced T cell response in identical twins seemed to be partly convergent and partly specific to each individual. In identical twins, the study followed T cell clones that responded to the vaccine with precision.

The V and J genes are TRBV7-9 and TRBJ2-7, with TRBD1 matching 11 junction bases. This clonotype originated in a woman under 30 in good health. The source material was PBMCs. The CDR3 region has the sequence CASSLPGQGVVEQYF. The bases read TGTGCCAGCAGCTTACCGGGACAGGGGGTTGTCGAGCAGTACTTC.